Given below is one T cell receptor (beta chain) in context. Produced via immunoSEQ multiplex PCR; TCRdb's table is partial and in-frame only. The repertoire holds roughly 66,000 clones, with roughly four fifths as singletons. The sample comes from a study of OX40 agonist ivuxolimab in advanced cancers. V trimming: 0 bases; J trimming: 5 bases; junction bases outside the gene matches: 4. The V gene's germline CDR1 is LGHNT and CDR2 FRNRAP. The CDR3 consists of 16 residues. The rearrangement links TRBV12-5 to TRBJ2-1; 10 bases are a match to TRBD2. Sequenced material: CD4+ or CD8+ T cells sorted from blood, taken in a trial of the OX40 agonist ivuxolimab. This TCR derives from an adult with an advanced solid tumor such as melanoma, head and neck, liver or kidney cancer. CDR3 DNA: TGTGCTAGTGGTTTGGTGCCTAGCGGGAGCCACAATGAGCAGTTCTTC. The encoded protein is CASGLVPSGSHNEQFF.